The 27 T cell receptor beta chains reported below all come from one sample, sequenced in a study of shared clonotypes between healthy human individuals. TCRdb's table, derived via immunoSEQ multiplex PCR, lists solely in-frame clones and lacks some. The table lists about 710,000 clones, 55% to 85% of them singletons. The sample taken for sequencing was memory CD4+ T cells sorted from blood. Subset noted: CD45RA-negative fraction. These receptor sequences come from a woman aged 25 to 45 in good health.

CDR3 nucleotides: TGTGCCAGTAGTCCCCTTAAAGGGCGGAACACTGAAGCTTTCTTT. Its translation is CASSPLKGRNTEAFF. The chain carries TRBV19 and TRBJ1-1; D unresolved. The CDR3 runs to 15 residues. V shed 5 bases and J shed 1 base, with 14 bases lying between them. The germline CDR1 and CDR2 sequences are LNHDA and SQIVND (reference sequence).

As regards this clone: A read error may account for a junction end that differs from germline. The chain employs TRBV7-7 and TRBJ2-3, with 7 bases fitting TRBD1. CDR1 is SSHAT and CDR2 is FNYEAQ in the germline V gene (reference sequence). CDR3 size: 13 residues. The CDR3 is CASSGRQGDPQYF. In DNA, the CDR3 is TGTGCCAGCTCAGGGCGACAGGGAGATCCGCAGTATTTT. Complete variable domain (other parts from reference TRBV7-7 and TRBJ2-3): GAGVSQSPRYKVTKRGQDVTLRCDPISSHATLYWYQQALGQGPEFLTYFNYEAQPDKSGLPSDRFSAERPEGSISTLTIQRTEQRDSAMYRCASSGRQGDPQYFGPGTRLTVL.

This clone turned up a few times. This chain links TRBV5-1 with TRBJ2-5, with D unresolved. With 4 bases removed from V and 0 bases from J, the gap between germline ends came to 10 bases. Germline V lookup: CDR1 SGHRS, CDR2 YFSETQ. This CDR3 is 14 amino acids long. The CDR3, as DNA: TGCGCCAGCAGCCCCCCATATAACCAAGAGACCCAGTACTTC. Translating it yields CASSPPYNQETQYF.

V is TRBV2 and J is TRBJ1-2; weak D call: TRBD1 (6 bases). Germline values: CDR1 SNHLY, CDR2 FYNNEI. The ends were cut back, 7 bases at V and 2 bases at J, with 11 bases in the middle. The CDR3 totals 13 residues. The CDR3 bases are TGTGCCAGCAAACCAGGGGCGAACTATGGCTACACCTTC. Its protein is CASKPGANYGYTF.

The V gene is TRBV7-9, the J gene TRBJ2-1; 7 positions match TRBD2. Germline CDR1 and CDR2: SEHNR and FQNEAQ (reference sequence). CDR3 length: 17 amino acids. With V trimmed by 3 bases and J by 0 bases, 8 bases remained unmatched. As DNA, the CDR3 is TGTGCCAGCAGCTTTTTTTTGGGCGGGAGCTCCTACAATGAGCAGTTCTTC. Translating it yields CASSFFLGGSSYNEQFF.

The chain links TRBV6-1 to TRBJ1-2; D remains ambiguous. The CDR3 contains 12 residues. The V gene's germline CDR1 is MNHNS and CDR2 SASEGT. Trimming pared 8 bases from V and 6 bases from J, leaving 13 bases between. The CDR3 sequence: CASSRNTDGYTF. CDR3 coding DNA: TGTGCCAGCTCAAGGAACACCGATGGCTACACCTTC.

The V gene is TRBV11-2, the J gene TRBJ2-3; a weak D match, TRBD1 (6 bases). The CDR3 covers 13 residues. Trimming left V 5 bases short and J 11 bases short, with 17 bases between. Germline CDR1 is SGHAT and CDR2 is FQNNGV. The CDR3 sequence: CASSPRRDIGQYF. The CDR3, as DNA: TGTGCCAGCAGCCCCCGCCGGGACATAGGGCAGTATTTT.

This clone appeared a few times. Distinct nucleotide sequences in the sample also encode this CDR3. V usage is TRBV28 and J usage is TRBJ1-4; D gene uncertain. CDR1 MDHEN and CDR2 SYDVKM come from the germline V gene. The length of the CDR3 is 12 residues. Trimming pared 2 bases from V and 7 bases from J, leaving 5 bases between. In DNA, the CDR3 is TGTGCCAGCAGTTTAGGGCGTGAAAAACTGTTTTTT. Its translation: CASSLGREKLFF.

The J gene is TRBJ1-5, the V gene TRBV27; D is undetermined. The V gene's germline CDR1 is MNHEY and CDR2 SMNVEV (reference sequence). Between the trimmed V and J ends, which lost 8 bases and 6 bases, there was a span of 2 bases. The CDR3 loop spans 9 amino acids. CDR3 nucleotide sequence: TGTGCCAGCGGTCAGCCCCAGCATTTT. Amino acid sequence: CASGQPQHF.

The rearrangement uses TRBV6-1 and TRBJ2-5; tentatively, D is TRBD1 (6 bases). Per germline, CDR1 MNHNS and CDR2 SASEGT. The CDR3 contains 14 residues. V shed 8 bases and J shed 1 base, with 14 bases lying between them. The CDR3: CASSLGQIQETQYF. The DNA for the CDR3 is TGTGCCAGCTCGCTAGGACAGATCCAAGAGACCCAGTACTTC.

CDR3 sequence: CASSLTPGEVNEQFF. The DNA of the CDR3 is TGTGCCAGCAGTTTAACCCCGGGAGAAGTAAATGAGCAGTTCTTC. The gene calls are TRBV27 and TRBJ2-1; D might be TRBD2 (6 bases). CDR3 size: 15 residues. Germline V gives CDR1 MNHEY, CDR2 SMNVEV (reference sequence). Trimming cost V 2 bases and J 7 bases, with 15 bases left between them.

The V gene is TRBV18, the J gene TRBJ2-5; 11 bases agree with TRBD2. The CDR3 totals 16 residues. V shed 3 bases and J 0 bases; nucleotides not matched to a gene: 3. From germline, CDR1 is KGHSH and CDR2 LQKENI. CDR3 sequence: CASSPASGRYQETQYF. The DNA for the CDR3 is TGTGCCAGCTCACCCGCTAGCGGGAGGTACCAAGAGACCCAGTACTTC.

V usage is TRBV7-8 and J usage is TRBJ1-5, with 7 bases lining up with TRBD1. Per germline, CDR1 SGHVS and CDR2 FQNEAQ. V shed 5 bases and J 1 base; nucleotides not matched to a gene: 20. The CDR3 runs to 20 residues. CDR3 bases: TGTGCCAGCAGCCCGACACCCATCGGACAGGTCCCCCTAAGCAATCAGCCCCAGCATTTT. Its translation is CASSPTPIGQVPLSNQPQHF.

This chain uses TRBV28 with TRBJ2-7; TRBD2 might be the D (5 bases). The CDR3 totals 15 residues. Germline lookup yields CDR1 MDHEN and CDR2 SYDVKM. The germline V and J ends were trimmed by 4 bases and 3 bases, with 16 bases remaining between them. The DNA of the CDR3 is TGTGCCAGCAGTTCCACTCTGAGTACTAGCTACGAGCAGTACTTC. Protein: CASSSTLSTSYEQYF. The variable domain in full, with the rest retrieved from reference TRBV28 and TRBJ2-7, is DVKVTQSSRYLVKRTGEKVFLECVQDMDHENMFWYRQDPGLGLRLIYFSYDVKMKEKGDIPEGYSVSREKKERFSLILESASTNQTSMYLCASSSTLSTSYEQYFGPGTRLTVT.

This clone was seen a handful of times. The chain joins TRBV9 to TRBJ2-5; 9 bases fit TRBD1. V lost 3 bases, J lost 5 bases, and 8 bases stayed unmatched. The length of the CDR3 is 15 residues. Germline V gene data show CDR1 as SGDLS and CDR2 as YYNGEE. The CDR3 region has the DNA TGTGCCAGCAGCGCAAACACAGGGGGCCGGGAGACCCAGTACTTC. This gives the protein CASSANTGGRETQYF.

This clone was recorded many times. V usage is TRBV7-8 and J usage is TRBJ1-2; 7 positions match TRBD1. CDR1 is SGHVS and CDR2 is FQNEAQ in the germline V gene. The V segment lost 2 bases and the J segment 3 bases; nucleotides outside the gene matches: 6. The CDR3 totals 15 residues. This chain's CDR3 is CASSLSDRIYYGYTF. CDR3 DNA sequence: TGTGCCAGCAGCTTATCGGACAGGATATACTATGGCTACACCTTC.

The CDR3 DNA is TGTGCCAGCAGCCTATTTAGCGGAGCCTACAATGAGCAGTTCTTC. Protein sequence: CASSLFSGAYNEQFF. V gene TRBV5-4 combines with J gene TRBJ2-1, with D possibly being TRBD2 (6 bases). Germline assignment: CDR1 SGHNT and CDR2 YYREEE (reference sequence). The V end was cut by 4 bases, the J end by 2 bases, with 13 bases between. This CDR3 contains 15 residues.

The chain carries TRBV5-1 and TRBJ2-1; D unclear. CDR1 and CDR2 from the germline V gene are SGHRS and YFSETQ. V was shortened by 4 bases and J by 10 bases, with 12 bases between the two germline ends. The CDR3 totals 12 residues. This CDR3 reads CASSEPLGEQFF. CDR3 DNA sequence: TGCGCCAGCAGCGAACCCCTAGGGGAGCAGTTCTTC.

Notes on this clone: A much larger clone differs from this one at a single base, so this may be a read error. The J gene is TRBJ2-1, the V gene TRBV4-2; 12 bases match TRBD2. Germline assignment: CDR1 LGHNA and CDR2 YNFKEQ. This CDR3 is built from 15 residues. The CDR3 protein is CANSPLAGGPDEQFF. In nucleotides, the CDR3 is TGTGCCAACAGCCCCCTAGCGGGAGGGCCCGATGAGCAGTTCTTC.

This chain joins TRBV7-6 and TRBJ2-1, with D perhaps TRBD1 (5 bases). The CDR3 spans 14 residues. Between the trimmed V and J ends, which lost 3 bases and 7 bases, there was a span of 13 bases. Looked up from germline, CDR1 is SGHVS and CDR2 is FNYEAQ. The CDR3 coding sequence is TGTGCCAGCAGCTTTCAGCTTAGGGGAAATGAGCAGTTCTTC. It translates to CASSFQLRGNEQFF. The full variable domain, its missing parts supplied by reference TRBV7-6 and TRBJ2-1, is GAGVSQSPRYKVTKRGQDVALRCDPISGHVSLYWYRQALGQGPEFLTYFNYEAQQDKSGLPNDRFSAERPEGSISTLTIQRTEQRDSAMYRCASSFQLRGNEQFFGPGTRLTVL.

The gene calls are TRBV4-1 and TRBJ1-3; 8 nucleotides match TRBD1. Germline CDR1 reads MGHRA; CDR2 reads YSYEKL. The CDR3 has 15 residues. Losses at the gene ends were 4 bases for V and 4 bases for J; bases not matched to a gene: 6. CDR3 amino acids: CASSPGTGPGNTIYF. In nucleotides, the CDR3 is TGCGCCAGCAGCCCGGGGACAGGCCCCGGAAACACCATATATTTT.

The gene calls are TRBV7-9 and TRBJ1-5; 10 bases are shared with TRBD1. This CDR3 region has 14 residues. V was clipped by 5 bases and J by 6 bases; unmatched bases: 4. CDR1 SEHNR and CDR2 FQNEAQ come from the germline V gene (reference sequence). CDR3 region: CASSRTGGGQPQHF. DNA of the CDR3: TGTGCCAGCAGCCGGACAGGGGGAGGTCAGCCCCAGCATTTT.

Many counts were recorded for this clone. The rearrangement joins TRBV14 to TRBJ1-4; D uncertain. Trimming took 9 bases from V and 11 from J, leaving 16 bases between them. This CDR3 contains 12 residues. The V gene's germline CDR1 is SGHDN and CDR2 FVKESK. As DNA, the CDR3 is TGTGCCAGTCGACGGGGTCGCGACAAACTGTTTTTT. Its translation is CASRRGRDKLFF.

This chain links TRBV7-9 with TRBJ1-1, with D maybe TRBD1 (5 bases). The CDR3 loop spans 14 amino acids. The V gene's germline CDR1 is SEHNR and CDR2 FQNEAQ (reference sequence). Trimming shortened V by 6 bases and J by 2 bases, and 13 bases separated the two germline ends. CDR3 protein: CASRGRDGNTEAFF. The CDR3, as DNA: TGTGCCAGCAGAGGCAGGGATGGAAACACTGAAGCTTTCTTT.

CDR3 residues: CASSYRDRPNYGYTF. The CDR3 DNA reads as TGTGCCAGCAGCTACAGAGACAGACCTAACTATGGCTACACCTTC. This chain links TRBV5-6 with TRBJ1-2; possibly TRBD1 for D (5 bases). This CDR3 has 15 amino acids. V gave up 3 bases and J gave up 0 bases, with 12 bases separating them. The germline CDR1 and CDR2 sequences are SGHDT and YYEEEE.

This clone showed up just once. The chain joins TRBV27 to TRBJ1-5; no clear D gene. V was cut by 7 bases and J by 4 bases, with 17 bases left in between. The CDR3 extends over 15 amino acids. Germline lookup yields CDR1 MNHEY and CDR2 SMNVEV (reference sequence). The CDR3 sequence: CASMERRQWNQPQHF. Here the CDR3 DNA reads TGTGCCAGCATGGAGAGAAGACAATGGAATCAGCCCCAGCATTTT.

The table lists this clone with a few counts. Here the CDR3 reads CASSPELAGGDTQYF. The CDR3, as DNA: TGTGCCAGCAGCCCCGAGCTAGCGGGAGGGGATACGCAGTATTTT. The chain employs TRBV28 and TRBJ2-3; 12 bases fit TRBD2. The length of the CDR3 is 15 residues. Per the germline V gene, CDR1 is MDHEN and CDR2 is SYDVKM. The V and J ends lost 6 bases and 6 bases, in that order; junction bases with no gene match: 7.